The 10 T cell receptor beta chains below all came from one sample that was sequenced in a study of cytomegalovirus exposure and HLA in healthy donors (dated by TCRdb to between 2016 and 2019). The library came from the immunoSEQ multiplex PCR assay. TCRdb mirrors the immuneACCESS table, restricted to in-frame sequences. Some clones are absent from its copies; in checked studies, under half trace to an unresolved V gene, and the reason for the others is unknown. A total of approximately 44,000 clones appear in this sample, 88% of them only once. Clones ranked in the top ten supply approximately 6.4% of the sample. The sequencing sample was made of PBMCs. These receptor sequences come from a woman younger than 45 in good health and CMV-seronegative.

As to this clone: This same CDR3 is encoded by further DNA sequences in the sample. V gene TRBV27 combines with J gene TRBJ2-7; 8 bases fit TRBD2. Germline assignment: CDR1 MNHEY and CDR2 SMNVEV (reference sequence). V lost 3 bases to trimming and J lost 0 bases; unmatched junction nucleotides: 1. This CDR3 contains 14 residues. Here the CDR3 DNA reads TGTGCCAGCAGTTTTAGCGGGAACTCCTACGAGCAGTACTTC. It yields the protein CASSFSGNSYEQYF.

This clone showed up just a few times. This chain uses TRBV30 with TRBJ1-2; the match to TRBD1 covers 8 bases. Germline CDR1 GTSNPN, CDR2 SVGIG (reference sequence). The CDR3 length is 18 residues. After removal of 4 bases from V and 2 bases from J, the junction contained 18 bases not matched to a gene. Here the CDR3 DNA reads TGTGCCTGGATCCATCGGGGTGGAACAGGGGGACAGAACTATGGCTACACCTTC. It codes for CAWIHRGGTGGQNYGYTF.

This chain joins TRBV6-5 and TRBJ2-7, with 9 bases that match TRBD1. V was clipped by 5 bases and J by 5 bases; unmatched bases: 10. Germline loops: CDR1 MNHEY, CDR2 SVGAGI. This CDR3 contains 15 residues. The CDR3 spells CASSTLTGGENEQYF. The CDR3 region has the DNA TGTGCCAGCAGTACGCTCACAGGGGGCGAGAACGAGCAGTACTTC.

The chain combines TRBV19 with TRBJ2-3, with D unresolved. V was cut by 3 bases and J by 0 bases, with 10 bases left in between. In germline, CDR1 is LNHDA, CDR2 SQIVND (reference sequence). CDR3 size: 15 residues. As DNA, the CDR3 is TGTGCCAGTAGTATGGTAACGGTAAGCACAGATACGCAGTATTTT. Protein product: CASSMVTVSTDTQYF.

This sequence joins TRBV11-2 and TRBJ2-7, with 7 bases identical to TRBD2. The CDR3 totals 16 residues. The trim removed 1 base at V and 5 bases at J, leaving 11 bases unmatched. The germline V gene encodes CDR1 SGHAT and CDR2 FQNNGV. The CDR3 region has the DNA TGTGCCAGCAGCTTAGCGGGGTGGACTAGTTTCGACGAGCAGTACTTC. Protein product: CASSLAGWTSFDEQYF. The variable domain in full, completed from reference TRBV11-2 and TRBJ2-7, reads EAGVAQSPRYKIIEKRQSVAFWCNPISGHATLYWYQQILGQGPKLLIQFQNNGVVDDSQLPKDRFSAERLKGVDSTLKIQPAKLEDSAVYLCASSLAGWTSFDEQYFGPGTRLTVT.

The chain carries TRBV6-5 and TRBJ1-2, with D possibly TRBD1 on 5 matching bases. Per the germline V gene, CDR1 is MNHEY and CDR2 is SVGAGI. V was clipped by 4 bases and J by 3 bases, with 9 bases between them. The CDR3 totals 13 residues. The CDR3 sequence is CASSSGVDYGYTF. CDR3 bases: TGTGCCAGCAGTTCGGGGGTTGACTATGGCTACACCTTC.

The chain couples TRBV27 to TRBJ2-3; D unclear. Germline CDR1 and CDR2: MNHEY and SMNVEV (reference sequence). The ends were cut back, 5 bases at V and 2 bases at J, with 11 bases in the middle. CDR3 size: 14 residues. The CDR3 protein is CASSNPYYTDTQYF. The CDR3, as DNA: TGTGCCAGCAGTAACCCATACTACACAGATACGCAGTATTTT.

This chain links TRBV7-3 with TRBJ2-7, with no clear D. With 9 bases removed from V and 4 bases from J, the gap between germline ends came to 10 bases. The CDR3 runs 11 residues. CDR1 is SGHTA, CDR2 FQGTGA, per germline. The CDR3 reads CARVPGYEQYF. The CDR3 nucleotides read TGTGCCAGAGTCCCGGGTTACGAGCAGTACTTC.

The chain is built from TRBV6-6 and TRBJ2-2; 7 bases agree with TRBD1. CDR1 MNHNY and CDR2 SVGAGI come from the germline V gene (reference sequence). Germline trimming cut 7 bases from V and 3 bases from J; bases unmatched to any gene: 11. The CDR3 length is 16 residues. The CDR3 DNA reads as TGTGCCAGCATCTACAGGGGCACGGGTGACACCGGGGAGCTGTTTTTT. As protein: CASIYRGTGDTGELFF.

This rearrangement joins TRBV5-1 to TRBJ1-2, with a tentative D call TRBD1 (6 bases). V was shortened by 3 bases and J by 2 bases, with 8 bases between the two germline ends. CDR3 length: 13 residues. Germline V gene lookup returns CDR1 SGHRS and CDR2 YFSETQ. The CDR3 loop reads CASSSQGNYGYTF. As DNA, the CDR3 is TGCGCCAGCAGCTCGCAGGGGAACTATGGCTACACCTTC.